Shown below are 6 T cell receptor beta chains from a single sample sequenced in a study of metastatic and nonmetastatic thyroid tumors (dated by TCRdb to 2019 to 2021). Libraries were constructed by PCR. Sequencing was performed on an Illumina HiSeq 4000. TCRdb reran the public reads through fastp at Q25 and MiXCR, keeping productive beta chains. This sample has some 28,000 clones in its table, and 20% to 25% of those were observed once. The ten largest clones add up to around two fifths of the sample. Before undergoing thyroid surgery, none of the patients had been given any kind of treatment. The specimen sequenced was blood. These receptors all stem from a female donor with papillary thyroid cancer or a benign thyroid nodule (not recorded which). Some clones in this sample may be carry-over from other donors' samples.

The table lists this clone with many counts. The chain recombines TRBV3-1 with TRBJ1-2; D is unclear. The V end lost 3 bases, the J end lost 4 bases, and 9 bases lay between the germline ends. This CDR3 comprises 13 residues. The germline CDR1 and CDR2 sequences are LGHDT and YNNKEL (reference sequence). CDR3 in DNA: TGTGCCAGCAGCCACCAGGTAGGCTATGGCTACACCTTC. Its translation: CASSHQVGYGYTF.

This clone appeared many times. V gene TRBV2 combines with J gene TRBJ1-5; 7 bases match TRBD1. The CDR3 totals 15 residues. In germline, CDR1 is SNHLY, CDR2 FYNNEI. J lost 6 bases, V lost 6 bases, and 11 bases had no gene match. CDR3 sequence (DNA): TGTGCCAGCAGGCGTGGCAGGGGGGAGGGTCAGCCCCAGCATTTT. Translating gives CASRRGRGEGQPQHF. Complete variable domain (other parts from reference TRBV2 and TRBJ1-5): EPEVTQTPSHQVTQMGQEVILRCVPISNHLYFYWYRQILGQKVEFLVSFYNNEISEKSEIFDDQFSVERPDGSNFTLKIRSTKLEDSAMYFCASRRGRGEGQPQHFGDGTRLSIL.

V is TRBV19 and J is TRBJ1-5, with 7 bases fitting TRBD1. The J segment lost 5 bases and the V segment lost 3 bases, leaving 4 bases of the junction unmatched. Germline V gene lookup returns CDR1 LNHDA and CDR2 SQIVND (reference sequence). The CDR3 sequence is 14 residues long. The CDR3 loop reads CASSIGDRHQPQHF. The CDR3 region has the DNA TGTGCCAGTAGTATTGGGGACAGACATCAGCCCCAGCATTTT.

This clone was seen at least ten times. V gene TRBV7-8 combines with J gene TRBJ1-3, with D uncertain. Germline V gene lookup returns CDR1 SGHVS and CDR2 FQNEAQ. Trimming left V 1 base short and J 0 bases short, with 4 bases between. This CDR3 comprises 14 residues. The CDR3 DNA sequence: TGTGCCAGCAGCTTAGAGTACTCTGGAAACACCATATATTTT. This encodes CASSLEYSGNTIYF.

This clone was found many times. The rearrangement joins TRBV30 to TRBJ1-3, with D possibly being TRBD1 (6 bases). Germline CDR1 is GTSNPN and CDR2 is SVGIG (reference sequence). Trimming removed 2 bases at V and 3 bases at J, with 11 bases between. The CDR3 loop spans 14 amino acids. In nucleotides, the CDR3 is TGTGCCTGGAGTCGGGGGGCTGTTGGAAACACCATATATTTT. Amino acids: CAWSRGAVGNTIYF.

This clone was observed at least ten times. This chain connects TRBV19 to TRBJ2-2, with 7 bases lining up with TRBD2. This CDR3 is built from 17 residues. Germline V CDR1 and CDR2: LNHDA, SQIVND (reference sequence). The junction had 10 bases not matched to a gene; V was cut back by 5 bases and J by 1 base. Written as DNA, the CDR3 is TGTGCCAGTAGTTCCCCGTGGCGGGAGAGGAACACCGGGGAGCTGTTTTTT. Translated: CASSSPWRERNTGELFF. The whole variable domain, remainder taken from reference TRBV19 and TRBJ2-2, is DGGITQSPKYLFRKEGQNVTLSCEQNLNHDAMYWYRQDPGQGLRLIYYSQIVNDFQKGDIAEGYSVSREKKESFPLTVTSAQKNPTAFYLCASSSPWRERNTGELFFGEGSRLTVL.